This T cell receptor (beta chain) was observed in a study of beta chain features in type 1 diabetes. Study in general: Taken together, all samples contributed 107,917,701 examined sorted cells.

Based on CD45RO/CCR7/CD25/CD127/CD95/CD27, CD4+ regulatory, stem cell-like memory, naive and central memory cells were sorted. Investigators reverse transcribed all isolated RNA, so they sequenced expressed TCRB transcripts. The data were produced by immunoSEQ multiplex PCR, yet TCRdb's version contains in-frame clones alone and is incomplete. The sample has over 200,000 clones; 9.5% to 13% are singletons. General study results and limits: There was a moderate but significant shortening of TCRB CDR3s in all four CD4+ subsets of Type 1 diabetes patients. In the patient group, naive, central memory and Treg TCRB repertoires seemed more alike than in the healthy donor group. For type 1 diabetes patients, VDJ junctions showed fewer insertions and more deletions.

Details on this clone: What it binds is not known.

The sequencing input was naive CD4+ T cells from blood. The sequence was obtained from a man aged 25 to 45 with type 1 diabetes.

In DNA, the CDR3 is TGCGCCAGCAGCCAAGACGGACAGGGTTATGTGCAGTACTTC. Its translation: CASSQDGQGYVQYF. The rearrangement uses TRBV4-1 and TRBJ2-7; 8 positions match TRBD1. The CDR3 is 14 amino acids. V shed 0 bases and J 9 bases; nucleotides not matched to a gene: 7. Germline lookup yields CDR1 MGHRA and CDR2 YSYEKL.